This TCR beta chain is from a study of Ad26.COV2.S vaccination and SARS-CoV-2 variants. This clone was observed once. The treatment: roughly 18 received Ad26.COV2.S at low or high dose, single or two shots; roughly 5 received placebo; per-sample allocation not given. Day 63 following the first vaccine or placebo injection was when the samples were taken. Trimming left V 3 bases short and J 3 bases short, with 18 bases between. The CDR3 has 16 residues. Germline V CDR1 and CDR2: SGHTS, YDEGEE. The protocol was immunoSEQ multiplex PCR, while the TCRdb copy is restricted to in-frame clones and leaves out a portion. The table lists 350,000 to 550,000 clones, 85% to 90% of them singletons.

The rearrangement uses TRBV5-8 and TRBJ1-2; no definite D call. The source is a person between 18 and 59 years old who received the Ad26.COV2.S COVID-19 vaccine or a placebo. The sample here was peripheral blood, taken in a trial of Ad26.COV2.S vaccine versus placebo. The CDR3, as DNA: TGTGCCAGCAGCTATGGCTATCCCGTAACTTACTATGGCTACACCTTC. It codes for CASSYGYPVTYYGYTF.